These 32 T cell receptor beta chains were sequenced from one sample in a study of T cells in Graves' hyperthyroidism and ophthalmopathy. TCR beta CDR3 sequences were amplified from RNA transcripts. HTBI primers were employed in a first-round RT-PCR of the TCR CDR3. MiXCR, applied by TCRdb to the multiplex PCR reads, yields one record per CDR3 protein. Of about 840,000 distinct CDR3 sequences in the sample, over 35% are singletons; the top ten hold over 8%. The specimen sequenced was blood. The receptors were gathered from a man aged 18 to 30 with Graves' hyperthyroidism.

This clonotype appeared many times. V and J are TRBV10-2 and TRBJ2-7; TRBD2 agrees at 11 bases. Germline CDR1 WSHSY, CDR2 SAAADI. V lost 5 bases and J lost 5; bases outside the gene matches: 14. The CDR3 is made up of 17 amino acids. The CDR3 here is CASSIQLAGAAFDEQYF. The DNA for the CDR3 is TGCGCCAGCAGTATCCAACTAGCGGGGGCTGCATTTGACGAGCAGTACTTC.

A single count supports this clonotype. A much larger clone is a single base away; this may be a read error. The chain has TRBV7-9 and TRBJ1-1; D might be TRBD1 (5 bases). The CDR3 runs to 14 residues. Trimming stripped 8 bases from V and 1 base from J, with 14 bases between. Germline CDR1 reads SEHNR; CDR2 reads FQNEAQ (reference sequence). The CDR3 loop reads CASLAPGWNTEAFF. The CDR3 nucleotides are TGTGCCAGCCTCGCCCCAGGGTGGAACACTGAAGCTTTCTTT.

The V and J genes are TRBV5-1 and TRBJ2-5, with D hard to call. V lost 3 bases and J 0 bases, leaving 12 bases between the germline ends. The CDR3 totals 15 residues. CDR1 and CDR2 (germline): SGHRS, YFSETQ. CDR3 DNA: TGCGCCAGCAGCTCCTTGGGCAGGTACCAAGAGACCCAGTACTTC. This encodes CASSSLGRYQETQYF.

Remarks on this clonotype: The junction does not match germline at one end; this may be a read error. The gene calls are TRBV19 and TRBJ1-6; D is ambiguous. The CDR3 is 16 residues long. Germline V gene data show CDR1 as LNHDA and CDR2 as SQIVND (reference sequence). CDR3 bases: TGCGCCAGCAGCCAAGCCGAAGGCGGGAATAATTCACCCCTCCACTTT. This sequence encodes CASSQAEGGNNSPLHF.

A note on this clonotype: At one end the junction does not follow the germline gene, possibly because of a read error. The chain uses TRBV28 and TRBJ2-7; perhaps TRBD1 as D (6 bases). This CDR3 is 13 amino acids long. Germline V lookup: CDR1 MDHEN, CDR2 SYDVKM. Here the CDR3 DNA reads TGCGCCAGCAGCGATCCGGGACACTACGAGCAGTACTTC. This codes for CASSDPGHYEQYF.

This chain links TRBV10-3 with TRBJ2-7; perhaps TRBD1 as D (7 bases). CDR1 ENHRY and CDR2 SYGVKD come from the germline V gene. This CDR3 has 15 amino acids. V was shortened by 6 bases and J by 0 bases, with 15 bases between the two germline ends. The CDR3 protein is CAIRKGGQTSYEQYF. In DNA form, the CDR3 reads TGTGCCATCAGGAAGGGGGGACAGACCTCCTACGAGCAGTACTTC.

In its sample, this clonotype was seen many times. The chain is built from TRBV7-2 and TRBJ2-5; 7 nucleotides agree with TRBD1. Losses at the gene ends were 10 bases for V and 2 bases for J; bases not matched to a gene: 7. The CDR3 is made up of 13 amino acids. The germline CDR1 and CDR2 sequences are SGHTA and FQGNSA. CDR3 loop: CAIERDSQETQYF. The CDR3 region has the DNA TGTGCCATTGAGAGGGACAGTCAAGAGACCCAGTACTTC.

CDR3: CATSRSLGTDTQYF. The CDR3 bases are TGTGCCACCAGCAGATCCCTAGGTACAGATACGCAGTATTTT. This chain links TRBV15 with TRBJ2-3; D is uncertain. The V gene's germline CDR1 is LNHNV and CDR2 YYDKDF (reference sequence). The V end was cut by 2 bases, the J end by 3 bases, with 9 bases between. The CDR3 is 14 residues long.

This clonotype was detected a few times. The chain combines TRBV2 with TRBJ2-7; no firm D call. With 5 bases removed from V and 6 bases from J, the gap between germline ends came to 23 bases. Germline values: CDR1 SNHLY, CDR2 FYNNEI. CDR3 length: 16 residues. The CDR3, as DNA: TGTGCCAGCAGTCCTGAGTTGGGTCTCTCCGCCGGCGAGCAGTACTTC. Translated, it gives CASSPELGLSAGEQYF.

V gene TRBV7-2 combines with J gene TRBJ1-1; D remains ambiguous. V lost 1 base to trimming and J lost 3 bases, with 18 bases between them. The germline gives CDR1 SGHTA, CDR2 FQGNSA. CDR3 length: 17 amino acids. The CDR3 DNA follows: TGTGCCAGCAGCTTAGACGGGTTTGGGGTGAACGACACTGAAGCTTTCTTT. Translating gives CASSLDGFGVNDTEAFF.

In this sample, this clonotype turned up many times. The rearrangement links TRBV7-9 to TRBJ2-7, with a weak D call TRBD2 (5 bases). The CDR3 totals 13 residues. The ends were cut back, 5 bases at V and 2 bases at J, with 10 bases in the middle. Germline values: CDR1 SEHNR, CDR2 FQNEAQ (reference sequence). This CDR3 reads CASSGGATYEQYF. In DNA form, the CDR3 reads TGTGCCAGCAGCGGAGGAGCCACCTACGAGCAGTACTTC.

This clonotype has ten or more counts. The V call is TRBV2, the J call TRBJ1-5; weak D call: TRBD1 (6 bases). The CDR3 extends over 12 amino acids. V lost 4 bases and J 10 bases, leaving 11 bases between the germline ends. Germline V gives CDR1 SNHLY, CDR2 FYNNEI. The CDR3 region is CASSVSGEPQHF. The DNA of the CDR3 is TGTGCCAGCAGTGTCTCAGGGGAACCCCAGCATTTT. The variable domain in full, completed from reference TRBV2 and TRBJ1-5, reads EPEVTQTPSHQVTQMGQEVILRCVPISNHLYFYWYRQILGQKVEFLVSFYNNEISEKSEIFDDQFSVERPDGSNFTLKIRSTKLEDSAMYFCASSVSGEPQHFGDGTRLSIL.

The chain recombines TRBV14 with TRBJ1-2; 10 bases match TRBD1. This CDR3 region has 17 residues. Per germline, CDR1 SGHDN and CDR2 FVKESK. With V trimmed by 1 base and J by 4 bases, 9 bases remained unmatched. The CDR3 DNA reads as TGTGCCAGCAGCCAAGCTGGGACAGGGGCCTCGGGCTATGGCTACACCTTC. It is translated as CASSQAGTGASGYGYTF.

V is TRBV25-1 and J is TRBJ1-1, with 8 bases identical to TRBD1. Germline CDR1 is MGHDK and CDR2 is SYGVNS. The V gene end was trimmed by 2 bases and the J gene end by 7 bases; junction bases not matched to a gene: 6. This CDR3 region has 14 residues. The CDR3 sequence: CASSEGGQGGEAFF. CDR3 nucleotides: TGTGCCAGCAGTGAAGGTGGACAGGGAGGTGAAGCTTTCTTT.

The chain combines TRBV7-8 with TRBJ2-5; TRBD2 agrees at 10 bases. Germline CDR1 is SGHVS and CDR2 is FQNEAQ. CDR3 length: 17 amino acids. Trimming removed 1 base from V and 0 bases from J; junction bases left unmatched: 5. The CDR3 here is CASSLVSLAGDQETQYF. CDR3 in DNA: TGTGCCAGCAGCTTAGTCAGTCTAGCGGGAGACCAAGAGACCCAGTACTTC.

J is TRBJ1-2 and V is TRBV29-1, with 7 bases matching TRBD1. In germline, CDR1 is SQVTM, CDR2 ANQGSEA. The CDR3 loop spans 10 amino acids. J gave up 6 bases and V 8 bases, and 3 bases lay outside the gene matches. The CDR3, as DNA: TGCAGCCCCACAGGGGATGGCTACACCTTC. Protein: CSPTGDGYTF.

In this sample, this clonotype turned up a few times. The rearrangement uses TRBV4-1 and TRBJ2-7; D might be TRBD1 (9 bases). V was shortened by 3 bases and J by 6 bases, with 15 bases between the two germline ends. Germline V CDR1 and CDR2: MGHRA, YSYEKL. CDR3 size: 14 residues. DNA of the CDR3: TGCGCCAGCAGCCAGGGACAGGGACTAGGCGAGCAGTACTTC. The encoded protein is CASSQGQGLGEQYF.

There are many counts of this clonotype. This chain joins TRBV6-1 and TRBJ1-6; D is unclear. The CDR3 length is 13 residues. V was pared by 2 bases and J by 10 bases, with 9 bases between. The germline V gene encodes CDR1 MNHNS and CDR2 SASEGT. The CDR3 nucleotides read TGTGCCAGCAGTGAACAGTATGGCTCACCCCTCCACTTT. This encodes CASSEQYGSPLHF.

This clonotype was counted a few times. The CDR3 coding sequence is TGTGCCAGCAGCTCGCAACAGGGAATCCACGAGCAGTACTTC. This translates into CASSSQQGIHEQYF. V and J are TRBV7-9 and TRBJ2-7, with D maybe TRBD1 (6 bases). The CDR3 has 14 residues. Germline-derived CDR1 and CDR2 are SEHNR and FQNEAQ (reference sequence). V lost 4 bases and J 5 bases, leaving 15 bases between the germline ends. The full variable domain, in which reference TRBV7-9 and TRBJ2-7 provide the parts outside the CDR3, is DTGVSQNPRHKITKRGQNVTFRCDPISEHNRLYWYRQTLGQGPEFLTYFQNEAQLEKSRLLSDRFSAERPKGSFSTLEIQRTEQGDSAMYLCASSSQQGIHEQYFGPGTRLTVT.

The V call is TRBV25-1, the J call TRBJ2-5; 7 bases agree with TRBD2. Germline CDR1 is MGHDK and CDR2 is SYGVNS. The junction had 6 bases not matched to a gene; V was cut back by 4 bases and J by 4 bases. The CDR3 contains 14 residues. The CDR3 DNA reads TGTGCCAGCAGTGCCAGTATAGCGGGAGAGACCCAGTACTTC. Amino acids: CASSASIAGETQYF.

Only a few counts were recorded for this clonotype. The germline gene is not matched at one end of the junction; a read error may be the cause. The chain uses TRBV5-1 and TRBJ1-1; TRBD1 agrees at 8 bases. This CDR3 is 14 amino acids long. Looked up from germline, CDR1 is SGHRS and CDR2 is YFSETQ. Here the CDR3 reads CASSKDRAGTEAFF. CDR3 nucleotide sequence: TGTGCCAGCAGCAAGGACAGGGCTGGCACTGAAGCTTTCTTT.

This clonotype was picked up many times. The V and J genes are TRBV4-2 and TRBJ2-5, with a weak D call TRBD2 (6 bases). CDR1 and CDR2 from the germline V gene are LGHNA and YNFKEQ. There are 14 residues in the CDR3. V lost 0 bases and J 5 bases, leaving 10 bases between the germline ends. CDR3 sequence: CASSQEGGEETQYF. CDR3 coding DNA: TGTGCCAGCAGCCAAGAGGGGGGAGAGGAGACCCAGTACTTC.

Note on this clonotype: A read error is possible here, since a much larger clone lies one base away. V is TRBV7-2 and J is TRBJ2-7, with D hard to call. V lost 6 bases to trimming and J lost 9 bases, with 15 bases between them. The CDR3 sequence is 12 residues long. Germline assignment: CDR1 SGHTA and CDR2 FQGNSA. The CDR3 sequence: CASSVGSGGQYF. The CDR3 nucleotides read TGTGCCAGCAGTGTTGGTTCGGGCGGGCAGTACTTC.

For the CDR3, the DNA is TGCAGTGCTTGGAATGGGGGGGGTTACGAGCAGTACTTC. Translating it yields CSAWNGGGYEQYF. The V and J genes are TRBV20-1 and TRBJ2-7, with 7 bases identical to TRBD2. V lost 5 bases, J lost 4 bases, and 8 bases stayed unmatched. The CDR3 is 13 residues long. Germline CDR1 is DFQATT and CDR2 is SNEGSKA (reference sequence).

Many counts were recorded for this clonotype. CDR3 nucleotides: TGTGCCACCAGTGACGTGGGCTATGGCTACACCTTC. Translating it yields CATSDVGYGYTF. V and J are TRBV24-1 and TRBJ1-2, with D uncertain. This CDR3 has 12 amino acids. Germline-derived CDR1 and CDR2 are KGHDR and SFDVKD. The V end was cut by 4 bases, the J end by 4 bases, with 6 bases between.

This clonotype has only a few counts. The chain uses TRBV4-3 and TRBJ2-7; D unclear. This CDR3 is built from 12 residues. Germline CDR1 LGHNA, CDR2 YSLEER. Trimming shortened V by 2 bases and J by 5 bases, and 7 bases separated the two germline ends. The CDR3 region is CASSQPTNEQYF. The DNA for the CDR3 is TGCGCCAGCAGCCAACCTACCAACGAGCAGTACTTC.

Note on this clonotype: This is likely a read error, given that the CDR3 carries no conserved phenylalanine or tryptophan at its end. The CDR3 sequence is CASSPAPAAPGYTL. CDR3 nucleotide sequence: TGTGCCAGCAGCCCGGCCCCTGCCGCCCCTGGCTACACCCTC. The V and J genes are TRBV5-4 and TRBJ1-2; D not resolved. The length of the CDR3 is 14 residues. Trimming cost V 4 bases and J 7 bases, with 17 bases left between them. Germline-derived CDR1 and CDR2 are SGHNT and YYREEE (reference sequence).

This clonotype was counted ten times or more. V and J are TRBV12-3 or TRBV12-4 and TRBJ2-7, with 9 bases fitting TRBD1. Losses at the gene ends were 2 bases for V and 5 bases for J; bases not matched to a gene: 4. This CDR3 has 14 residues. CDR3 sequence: CASSLRDRVHEQYF. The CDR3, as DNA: TGTGCCAGCAGTTTACGGGACAGGGTCCACGAGCAGTACTTC.

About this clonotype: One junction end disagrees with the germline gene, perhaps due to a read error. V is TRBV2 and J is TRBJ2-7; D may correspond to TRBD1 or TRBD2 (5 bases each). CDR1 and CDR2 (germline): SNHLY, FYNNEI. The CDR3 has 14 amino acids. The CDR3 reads CASSQVGEWDEQYF. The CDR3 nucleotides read TGCGCCAGCAGCCAAGTGGGGGAATGGGACGAGCAGTACTTC.

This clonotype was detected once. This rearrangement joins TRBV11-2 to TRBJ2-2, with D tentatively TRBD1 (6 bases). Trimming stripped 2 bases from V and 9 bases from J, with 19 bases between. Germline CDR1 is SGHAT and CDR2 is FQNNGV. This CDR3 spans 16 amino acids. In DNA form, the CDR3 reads TGTGCCAGCAGCTTATGGTCGGGACAAAGGGGACGGGAGCTGTTTTTT. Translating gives CASSLWSGQRGRELFF.

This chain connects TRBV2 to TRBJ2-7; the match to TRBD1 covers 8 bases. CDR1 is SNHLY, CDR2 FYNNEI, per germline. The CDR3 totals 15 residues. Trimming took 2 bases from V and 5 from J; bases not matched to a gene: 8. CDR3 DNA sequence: TGTGCCAGCAGTGAATTCAGGGGGCTGGGTAACGAGCAGTACTTC. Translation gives CASSEFRGLGNEQYF.

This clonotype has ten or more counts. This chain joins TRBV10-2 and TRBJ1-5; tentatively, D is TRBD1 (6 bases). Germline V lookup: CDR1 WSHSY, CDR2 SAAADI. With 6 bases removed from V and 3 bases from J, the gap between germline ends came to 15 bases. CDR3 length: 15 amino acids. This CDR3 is CASRPRRDTNQPQHF. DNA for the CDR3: TGCGCCAGCAGGCCTCGGAGGGACACCAATCAGCCCCAGCATTTT.